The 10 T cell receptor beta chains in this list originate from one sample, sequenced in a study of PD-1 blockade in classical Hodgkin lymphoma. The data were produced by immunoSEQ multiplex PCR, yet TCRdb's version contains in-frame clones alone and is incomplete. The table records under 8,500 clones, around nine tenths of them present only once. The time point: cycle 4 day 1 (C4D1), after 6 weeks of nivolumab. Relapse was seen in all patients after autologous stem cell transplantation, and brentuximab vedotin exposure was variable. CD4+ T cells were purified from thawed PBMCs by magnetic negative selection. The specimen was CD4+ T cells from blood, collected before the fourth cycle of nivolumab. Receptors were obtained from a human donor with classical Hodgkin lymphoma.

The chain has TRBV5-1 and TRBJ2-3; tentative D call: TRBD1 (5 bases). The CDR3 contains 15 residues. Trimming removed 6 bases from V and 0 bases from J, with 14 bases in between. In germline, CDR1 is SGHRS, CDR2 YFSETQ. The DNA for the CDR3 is TGCGCCAGCAATCGGGCAGGGCTGAGCACAGATACGCAGTATTTT. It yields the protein CASNRAGLSTDTQYF.

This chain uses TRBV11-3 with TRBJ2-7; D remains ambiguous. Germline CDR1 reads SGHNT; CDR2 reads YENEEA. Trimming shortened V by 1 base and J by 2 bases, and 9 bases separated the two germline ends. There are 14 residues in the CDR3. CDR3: CASSLGGTAYEQYF. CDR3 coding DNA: TGTGCCAGCAGCTTAGGAGGTACAGCCTACGAGCAGTACTTC.

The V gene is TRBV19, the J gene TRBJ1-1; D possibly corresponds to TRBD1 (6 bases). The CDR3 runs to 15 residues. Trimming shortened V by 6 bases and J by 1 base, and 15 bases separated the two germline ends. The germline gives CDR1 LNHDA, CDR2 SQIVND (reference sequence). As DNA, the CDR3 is TGTGCCAGTAGCCCCCCCGGGACAAGGAACACTGAAGCTTTCTTT. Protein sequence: CASSPPGTRNTEAFF.

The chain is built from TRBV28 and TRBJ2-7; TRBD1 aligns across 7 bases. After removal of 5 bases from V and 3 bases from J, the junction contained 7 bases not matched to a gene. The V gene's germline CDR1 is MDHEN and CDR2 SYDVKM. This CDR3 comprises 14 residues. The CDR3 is CASSTATGRYEQYF. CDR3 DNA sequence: TGTGCCAGCAGTACGGCGACAGGGCGCTACGAGCAGTACTTC.

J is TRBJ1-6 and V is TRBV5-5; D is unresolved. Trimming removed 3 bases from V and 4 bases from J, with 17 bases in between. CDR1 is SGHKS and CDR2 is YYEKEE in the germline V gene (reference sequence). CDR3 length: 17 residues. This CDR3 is CASSSAPRGVYNSPLHF. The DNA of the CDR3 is TGTGCCAGCAGCTCCGCCCCGCGCGGGGTTTATAATTCACCCCTCCACTTT.

The CDR3 coding sequence is TGCGCCAGCCGACAGGGCGTGAGTTCACCCCTCCACTTT. Amino acids: CASRQGVSSPLHF. The chain recombines TRBV10-2 with TRBJ1-6; TRBD1 aligns across 7 bases. Germline CDR1 reads WSHSY; CDR2 reads SAAADI. Unmatched junction bases numbered 7, after V lost 8 bases and J lost 9 bases. The CDR3 runs 13 residues.

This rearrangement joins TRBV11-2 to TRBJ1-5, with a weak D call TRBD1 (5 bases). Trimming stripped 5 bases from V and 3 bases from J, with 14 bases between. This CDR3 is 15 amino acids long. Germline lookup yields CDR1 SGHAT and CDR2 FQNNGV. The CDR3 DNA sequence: TGTGCCAGCAGCCTTGCAGGGTGGGACAATCAGCCCCAGCATTTT. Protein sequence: CASSLAGWDNQPQHF.

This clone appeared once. CDR3 bases: TGTGCCAGCAGCTTCAGGAGACAAGAGACCCAGTACTTC. It encodes CASSFRRQETQYF. The rearrangement uses TRBV7-2 and TRBJ2-5; D is unresolved. The CDR3 extends over 13 amino acids. Germline CDR1 SGHTA, CDR2 FQGNSA. V lost 3 bases, J lost 2 bases, and 7 bases lay in between.

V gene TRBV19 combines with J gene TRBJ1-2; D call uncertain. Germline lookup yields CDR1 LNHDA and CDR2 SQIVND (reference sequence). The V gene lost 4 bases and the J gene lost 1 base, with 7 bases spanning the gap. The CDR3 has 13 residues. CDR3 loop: CASSKDGNYGYTF. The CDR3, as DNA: TGTGCCAGTAGTAAGGACGGTAACTATGGCTACACCTTC.

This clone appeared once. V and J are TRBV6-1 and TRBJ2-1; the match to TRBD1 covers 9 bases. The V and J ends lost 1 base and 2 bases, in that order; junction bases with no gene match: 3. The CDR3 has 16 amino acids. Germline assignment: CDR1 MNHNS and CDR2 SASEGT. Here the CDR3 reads CASSEEGTGPYNEQFF. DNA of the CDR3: TGTGCCAGCAGTGAAGAGGGGACAGGGCCCTACAATGAGCAGTTCTTC.